Below, 26 T cell receptor beta chains from the same sample are listed, as sequenced in a study of control samples from healthy donors and cancer patients. Profiled with immunoSEQ multiplex PCR; TCRdb holds only in-frame clones, not every one. The table records around 30,000 clones, 86% of them present only once. Sequenced sample: PBMCs. The receptors originated from a woman aged 40-49 years with lung cancer.

The chain is built from TRBV25-1 and TRBJ2-3; D is perhaps TRBD1 (5 bases). This CDR3 contains 15 residues. V was trimmed by 2 bases and J by 2 bases, leaving 11 bases between them. The V gene's germline CDR1 is MGHDK and CDR2 SYGVNS. CDR3 in amino acids: CASSEGAGHTDTQYF. CDR3 coding DNA: TGTGCCAGCAGTGAAGGTGCAGGGCACACAGATACGCAGTATTTT. Variable domain in full (rest from reference TRBV25-1 and TRBJ2-3): EADIYQTPRYLVIGTGKKITLECSQTMGHDKMYWYQQDPGMELHLIHYSYGVNSTEKGDLSSESTVSRIRTEHFPLTLESARPSHTSQYLCASSEGAGHTDTQYFGPGTRLTVL.

In this sample, this clone turned up a few times. The rearrangement joins TRBV6-5 to TRBJ1-2, with D unresolved. CDR3 size: 11 residues. CDR1 MNHEY and CDR2 SVGAGI come from the germline V gene. The germline V and J ends were trimmed by 8 bases and 5 bases, with 9 bases remaining between them. DNA of the CDR3: TGTGCCAGCGGGGTTTCGTATGGCTACACCTTC. This translates into CASGVSYGYTF.

V and J are TRBV9 and TRBJ1-1; the D is unclear. Germline CDR1 reads SGDLS; CDR2 reads YYNGEE. V gave up 0 bases and J gave up 0 bases, with 6 bases separating them. The CDR3 contains 14 residues. This chain's CDR3 is CASSVGSVNTEAFF. The CDR3 DNA reads as TGTGCCAGCAGCGTAGGGAGCGTGAACACTGAAGCTTTCTTT.

This chain uses TRBV24-1 with TRBJ2-2; D possibly corresponds to TRBD2 (6 bases). This CDR3 region has 16 residues. Trimming removed 1 base from V and 4 bases from J, with 12 bases in between. The germline CDR1 and CDR2 sequences are KGHDR and SFDVKD. The CDR3 bases are TGTGCCACCAGTGATTTTACTAGCTCGGGCACCGGGGAGCTGTTTTTT. Protein: CATSDFTSSGTGELFF.

J is TRBJ1-3 and V is TRBV7-2; D unclear. Germline V gene sequence: CDR1 SGHTA, CDR2 FQGNSA. The CDR3 length is 16 residues. Trimming cost V 3 bases and J 0 bases, with 12 bases left between them. The CDR3 nucleotides are TGTGCCAGCAGCTTTTCCATGAACCCCTCTGGAAACACCATATATTTT. It specifies CASSFSMNPSGNTIYF. Drawing the rest from reference TRBV7-2 and TRBJ1-3, the complete variable domain is GAGVSQSPSNKVTEKGKDVELRCDPISGHTALYWYRQSLGQGLEFLIYFQGNSAPDKSGLPSDRFSAERTGGSVSTLTIQRTQQEDSAVYLCASSFSMNPSGNTIYFGEGSWLTVV.

This rearrangement joins TRBV24-1 to TRBJ2-2, with unresolved D. Germline V gene lookup returns CDR1 KGHDR and CDR2 SFDVKD. V was trimmed by 9 bases and J by 0 bases, leaving 10 bases between them. The CDR3 has 14 amino acids. CDR3 DNA: TGTGCCACCCGGGCTGATACGAACACCGGGGAGCTGTTTTTT. This sequence encodes CATRADTNTGELFF.

The CDR3 region is CASSFTTGTYTF. The CDR3, as DNA: TGTGCCAGCAGCTTTACTACAGGCACCTACACCTTC. V is TRBV7-9 and J is TRBJ1-2; perhaps TRBD1 as D (5 bases). V was clipped by 3 bases and J by 10 bases, with 12 bases between them. Germline CDR1 reads SEHNR; CDR2 reads FQNEAQ (reference sequence). The CDR3 totals 12 residues.

The V and J genes are TRBV19 and TRBJ1-1, with TRBD1 identical over 7 bases. The CDR3 has 15 residues. With 4 bases clipped from V and 1 base from J, the junction kept 6 bases outside the gene matches. Looked up from germline, CDR1 is LNHDA and CDR2 is SQIVND (reference sequence). The CDR3 is CASSTPGQRNTEAFF. The CDR3 DNA reads as TGTGCCAGTAGTACGCCGGGACAGAGGAACACTGAAGCTTTCTTT.

Here the CDR3 DNA reads TGTGCCAGCAGCTTGGTCCGAGGGGGCGGAGTGGCTTTCTTT. Protein sequence: CASSLVRGGGVAFF. The chain is built from TRBV11-1 and TRBJ1-1; TRBD1 aligns across 7 bases. CDR3 length equals 14 residues. The germline V gene encodes CDR1 SGHAT and CDR2 FQDESV (reference sequence). The J segment lost 11 bases and the V segment lost 3 bases, leaving 12 bases of the junction unmatched.

About this clone itself: The sample holds other DNA sequences that translate to the same CDR3. J is TRBJ2-5 and V is TRBV5-1, with a tentative D call TRBD2 (5 bases). Between the trimmed V and J ends, which lost 4 bases and 4 bases, there was a span of 20 bases. The CDR3 is made up of 16 amino acids. The V gene's germline CDR1 is SGHRS and CDR2 YFSETQ. DNA of the CDR3: TGCGCCAGCAGCCCCGGGCTGGCGGGTAAGGGAGAGACCCAGTACTTC. Translation: CASSPGLAGKGETQYF.

This clone appeared a few times. V usage is TRBV7-9 and J usage is TRBJ1-1; D call uncertain. This CDR3 region has 12 residues. Trimming removed 2 bases from V and 3 bases from J, with 4 bases in between. From germline, CDR1 is SEHNR and CDR2 FQNEAQ (reference sequence). The CDR3 DNA reads TGTGCCAGCAGCTTAAAGGACACTGAAGCTTTCTTT. Amino acids: CASSLKDTEAFF.

V and J are TRBV28 and TRBJ1-4; no firm D call. This CDR3 comprises 16 residues. Trimming stripped 1 base from V and 8 bases from J, with 17 bases between. Germline V CDR1 and CDR2: MDHEN, SYDVKM. The CDR3 reads CASSLFRWAPREKLFF. CDR3 DNA: TGTGCCAGCAGTTTATTTCGCTGGGCCCCCAGGGAAAAACTGTTTTTT.

This clone has only one observation. This rearrangement joins TRBV5-1 to TRBJ1-1; D might be TRBD1 (6 bases). This CDR3 has 15 amino acids. Trimming left V 4 bases short and J 5 bases short, with 18 bases between. Germline V gene lookup returns CDR1 SGHRS and CDR2 YFSETQ. CDR3 protein: CASSQEGGAGTEAFF. The DNA for the CDR3 is TGCGCCAGCAGCCAGGAGGGGGGCGCAGGAACTGAAGCTTTCTTT.

The chain uses TRBV28 and TRBJ1-5; D gene ambiguous. CDR1 MDHEN and CDR2 SYDVKM come from the germline V gene. V was pared by 3 bases and J by 1 base, with 7 bases between. The CDR3 sequence is 14 residues long. CDR3 protein: CASSLEPSNQPQHF. The CDR3 region has the DNA TGTGCCAGCAGTTTGGAACCCAGCAATCAGCCCCAGCATTTT. Variable domain in full (rest from reference TRBV28 and TRBJ1-5): DVKVTQSSRYLVKRTGEKVFLECVQDMDHENMFWYRQDPGLGLRLIYFSYDVKMKEKGDIPEGYSVSREKKERFSLILESASTNQTSMYLCASSLEPSNQPQHFGDGTRLSIL.

This clone has only one observation. J is TRBJ1-5 and V is TRBV18; the D is unclear. The germline CDR1 and CDR2 sequences are KGHSH and LQKENI. This CDR3 is 13 amino acids long. The V gene lost 5 bases and the J gene lost 8 bases, with 13 bases spanning the gap. Here the CDR3 reads CASSSLPAEPQHF. The CDR3 DNA reads TGTGCCAGCTCATCACTCCCGGCAGAGCCCCAGCATTTT.

The CDR3 region has the DNA TGTGCCAGCAGCGGGGCCGGGGGGAACACTGAAGCTTTCTTT. It specifies CASSGAGGNTEAFF. This sequence joins TRBV5-5 and TRBJ1-1, with a possible D match to TRBD1 (5 bases). Germline CDR1 reads SGHKS; CDR2 reads YYEKEE (reference sequence). The ends were cut back, 4 bases at V and 1 base at J, with 11 bases in the middle. The CDR3 covers 14 residues.

The V gene is TRBV28, the J gene TRBJ1-2, with TRBD1 matching over 10 bases. V was pared by 11 bases and J by 5 bases, with 8 bases of the junction left unmatched. This CDR3 is built from 13 residues. Germline-derived CDR1 and CDR2 are MDHEN and SYDVKM. This CDR3 reads CAGGDRGSYGYTF. The CDR3 nucleotides are TGTGCCGGGGGGGACAGGGGATCGTATGGCTACACCTTC.

The chain couples TRBV24-1 to TRBJ2-7, with D perhaps TRBD1 (7 bases). With 7 bases removed from V and 6 bases from J, the gap between germline ends came to 18 bases. Germline V gene data show CDR1 as KGHDR and CDR2 as SFDVKD. The CDR3 covers 14 residues. CDR3 residues: CATSPQGGEGEQYF. The CDR3 DNA is TGTGCCACCAGCCCTCAGGGGGGAGAGGGCGAGCAGTACTTC.

Regarding this clone: Mismatch with germline at one junction end may stem from a read error. The identical CDR3 is also encoded by other nucleotide sequences in the sample. J is TRBJ2-5 and V is TRBV6-1, with 11 bases identical to TRBD2. The CDR3 runs to 16 residues. The germline V gene has CDR1 MNHNS and CDR2 SASEGT. The CDR3 DNA reads TGTGCCAGCAGTGAATTTAGCGGGGGGGCCCAAGAGACTCAGTACTTC. This encodes CASSEFSGGAQETQYF.

V gene TRBV30 combines with J gene TRBJ2-7; 8 nucleotides agree with TRBD1. V was clipped by 0 bases and J by 2 bases; unmatched bases: 0. There are 13 residues in the CDR3. The V gene's germline CDR1 is GTSNPN and CDR2 SVGIG (reference sequence). The CDR3 bases are TGTGCCTGGAGTGTACAGGGGGCCTACGAGCAGTACTTC. Protein product: CAWSVQGAYEQYF.

This clone was detected once. The J gene is TRBJ2-3, the V gene TRBV10-2; tentative D call: TRBD1 (6 bases). Per germline, CDR1 WSHSY and CDR2 SAAADI. Trimming took 6 bases from V and 0 from J, leaving 10 bases between them. There are 14 residues in the CDR3. Here the CDR3 DNA reads TGCGCCAGCAGAGAGACAGGCAGCACAGATACGCAGTATTTT. It translates to CASRETGSTDTQYF.

This clone appeared a single time. The J gene is TRBJ2-2, the V gene TRBV30; weak D call: TRBD2 (6 bases). The germline V gene encodes CDR1 GTSNPN and CDR2 SVGIG (reference sequence). Trimming took off 8 bases at V and 2 bases at J, with 12 bases between the two ends. The CDR3 length is 13 residues. The CDR3 DNA reads TGTGCCGCAGCGGGCCTTAACACCGGGGAGCTGTTTTTT. It translates to CAAAGLNTGELFF.

The chain joins TRBV15 to TRBJ2-2, with D maybe TRBD2 (5 bases). This CDR3 region has 16 residues. The germline CDR1 and CDR2 sequences are LNHNV and YYDKDF (reference sequence). The V and J ends lost 1 base and 2 bases respectively, with 11 bases between them. DNA of the CDR3: TGTGCCACCAGCAGAGTATACGGAGGTAACACCGGGGAGCTGTTTTTT. Residues: CATSRVYGGNTGELFF.

The genes are TRBV7-3 and TRBJ2-3, with a tentative D call TRBD1 (6 bases). V lost 1 base, J lost 6 bases, and 11 bases lay in between. CDR1 and CDR2 from the germline V gene are SGHTA and FQGTGA. The CDR3 runs 14 residues. Here the CDR3 reads CASSLNMGADTQYF. The DNA for the CDR3 is TGTGCCAGCAGCTTAAACATGGGGGCGGATACGCAGTATTTT. Using reference TRBV7-3 and TRBJ2-3 for the parts outside the CDR3, the full variable domain is GAGVSQTPSNKVTEKGKYVELRCDPISGHTALYWYRQSLGQGPEFLIYFQGTGAADDSGLPNDRFFAVRPEGSVSTLKIQRTERGDSAVYLCASSLNMGADTQYFGPGTRLTVL.

The V gene is TRBV10-3, the J gene TRBJ2-6, with D possibly TRBD1 on 6 matching bases. The CDR3 spans 18 residues. V was clipped by 8 bases and J by 0 bases, with 20 bases between them. Germline-derived CDR1 and CDR2 are ENHRY and SYGVKD. CDR3 nucleotide sequence: TGTGCCATCGGGGTCGGGACACCTATTAGCTCTGGGGCCAACGTCCTGACTTTC. It yields the protein CAIGVGTPISSGANVLTF.

The CDR3 loop is CASSDSRGGTDTQYF. As DNA, the CDR3 is TGTGCCAGCAGTGACTCGCGGGGGGGCACAGATACGCAGTATTTT. This chain connects TRBV6-4 to TRBJ2-3, with TRBD2 identical over 8 bases. The CDR3 runs to 15 residues. The germline V gene has CDR1 MRHNA and CDR2 SNTAGT. Unmatched junction bases numbered 0, after V lost 0 bases and J lost 1 base.